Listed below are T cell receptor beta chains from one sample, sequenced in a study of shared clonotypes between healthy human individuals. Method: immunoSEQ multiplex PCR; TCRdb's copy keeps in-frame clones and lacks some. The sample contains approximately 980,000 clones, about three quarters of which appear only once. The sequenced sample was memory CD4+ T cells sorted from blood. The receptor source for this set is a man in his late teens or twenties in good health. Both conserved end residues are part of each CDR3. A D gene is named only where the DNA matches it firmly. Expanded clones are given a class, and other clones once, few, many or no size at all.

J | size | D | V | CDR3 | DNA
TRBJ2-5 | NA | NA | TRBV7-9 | CASSPGSGETQYF | TGTGCCAGCAGCCCAGGGTCGGGGGAGACCCAGTACTTC
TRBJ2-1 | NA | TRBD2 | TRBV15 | CATRAGGPPYNEQFF | TGTGCCACCAGGGCGGGGGGGCCCCCCTACAATGAGCAGTTCTTC
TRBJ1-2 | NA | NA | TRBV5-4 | CASSLDREGYGYTF | TGTGCCAGCAGCTTGGACAGGGAAGGCTATGGCTACACCTTC
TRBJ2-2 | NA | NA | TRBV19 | CASSIGETGELFF | TGTGCCAGTAGTATTGGGGAGACCGGGGAGCTGTTTTTT
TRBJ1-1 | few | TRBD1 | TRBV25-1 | CASSATGRGTEAFF | TGTGCCAGCAGTGCGACAGGGCGCGGCACTGAAGCTTTCTTT
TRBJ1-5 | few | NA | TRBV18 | CASSPTGGVQPQHF | TGTGCCAGCTCACCAACCGGGGGCGTTCAGCCCCAGCATTTT
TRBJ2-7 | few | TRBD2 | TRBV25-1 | CASSERISGLVSSYEQYF | TGTGCCAGCAGTGAAAGGATTAGCGGGTTAGTGAGCTCCTACGAGCAGTACTTC
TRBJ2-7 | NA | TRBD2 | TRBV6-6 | CASSYGTTSYEQYF | TGTGCCAGCAGTTACGGGACTACCTCCTACGAGCAGTACTTC
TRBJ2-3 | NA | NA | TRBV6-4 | CASSRGWGRTTDTQYF | TGTGCCAGCAGTCGGGGGTGGGGACGGACGACAGATACGCAGTATTTT
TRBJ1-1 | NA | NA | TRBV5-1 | CASSPRGPEGTEAFF | TGCGCCAGCAGCCCTAGGGGCCCCGAAGGGACTGAAGCTTTCTTT
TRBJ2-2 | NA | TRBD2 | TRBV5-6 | CASSTASGTGYTGELFF | TGTGCCAGCAGCACCGCTAGCGGGACGGGGTACACCGGGGAGCTGTTTTTT
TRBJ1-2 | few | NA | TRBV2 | CASSLLTGYGYTF | TGTGCCAGCAGTCTCCTGACAGGCTATGGCTACACCTTC
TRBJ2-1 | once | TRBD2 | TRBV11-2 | CASSPTSGGYNEQFF | TGTGCCAGCAGCCCGACTAGCGGGGGATACAATGAGCAGTTCTTC
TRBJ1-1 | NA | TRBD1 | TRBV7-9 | CASRVGTGSMNTEAFF | TGTGCCAGCAGGGTAGGGACAGGGTCTATGAACACTGAAGCTTTCTTT
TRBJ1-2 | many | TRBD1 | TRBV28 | CASSRGTAKNYGYTF | TGTGCCAGCAGTCGGGGGACAGCGAAAAACTATGGCTACACCTTC
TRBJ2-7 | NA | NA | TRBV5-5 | CASSLEPPPKEQYF | TGTGCCAGCAGCTTGGAACCCCCCCCGAAAGAGCAGTACTTC
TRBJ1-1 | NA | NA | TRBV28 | CASRLEGVSLF | TGTGCCAGCAGACTTGAGGGGGTGTCGTTGTTT
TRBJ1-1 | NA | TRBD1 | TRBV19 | CASSTQGAGAFF | TGTGCCAGTAGTACACAGGGGGCTGGGGCTTTCTTT
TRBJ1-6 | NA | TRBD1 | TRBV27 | CASSLSGQGEPWALHF | TGTGCCAGCAGTTTATCGGGACAGGGGGAGCCGTGGGCCCTCCACTTT
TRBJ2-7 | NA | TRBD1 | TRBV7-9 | CASSLTGSGTGHEQYF | TGTGCCAGCAGCTTAACCGGGTCAGGGACAGGCCACGAGCAGTACTTC
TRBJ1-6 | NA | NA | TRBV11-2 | CASSLGGPLHF | TGTGCCAGCAGCTTGGGAGGCCCCCTCCACTTT
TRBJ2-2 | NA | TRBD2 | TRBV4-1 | CASSRLAGVVGELFF | TGCGCCAGCAGTCGACTAGCGGGGGTAGTCGGGGAGCTGTTTTTT
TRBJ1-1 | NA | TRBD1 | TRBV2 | CASTYRQGANTEAFF | TGTGCCAGCACGTATCGACAGGGCGCGAACACTGAAGCTTTCTTT
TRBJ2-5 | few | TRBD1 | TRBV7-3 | CASSSNRGETQYF | TGTGCCAGCAGCTCCAACAGGGGAGAGACCCAGTACTTC
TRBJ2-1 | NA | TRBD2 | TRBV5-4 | CASSPRRASGTYNEQFF | TGTGCCAGCAGCCCCAGGAGGGCTAGCGGGACTTACAATGAGCAGTTCTTC
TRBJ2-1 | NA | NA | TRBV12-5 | CASGLLAYEQFF | TGTGCTAGTGGTTTGCTAGCCTATGAGCAGTTCTTC
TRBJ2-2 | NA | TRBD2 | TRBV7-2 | CASSLNPGGAGELFF | TGTGCCAGCAGCTTAAATCCGGGAGGGGCCGGGGAGCTGTTTTTT
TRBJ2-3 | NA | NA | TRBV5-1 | CASLQDRSTDTQYF | TGCGCCAGCTTGCAGGACAGAAGCACAGATACGCAGTATTTT
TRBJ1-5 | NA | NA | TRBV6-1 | CASSELGGGNQPQHF | TGTGCCAGCAGTGAACTAGGGGGGGGCAATCAGCCCCAGCATTTT
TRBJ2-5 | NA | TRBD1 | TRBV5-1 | CASSLEGTGLETQYF | TGCGCCAGCAGCTTGGAAGGGACAGGGTTAGAGACCCAGTACTTC
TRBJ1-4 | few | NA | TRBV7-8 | CASSLDWNDEKLFF | TGTGCCAGCAGCTTAGATTGGAATGATGAAAAACTGTTTTTT
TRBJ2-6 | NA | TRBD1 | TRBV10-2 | CASSESRTGRFSGANVLTF | TGCGCCAGCAGTGAGAGCCGGACAGGGAGATTCTCTGGGGCCAACGTCCTGACTTTC
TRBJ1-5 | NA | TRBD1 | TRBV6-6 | CASTRDSAGPQHF | TGTGCCAGCACTCGGGACAGCGCCGGGCCCCAGCATTTT
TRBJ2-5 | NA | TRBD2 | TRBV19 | CASAPLPGGEQETQYF | TGTGCCAGCGCTCCCCTTCCGGGGGGGGAACAAGAGACCCAGTACTTC
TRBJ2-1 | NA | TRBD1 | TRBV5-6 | CASSRMGQNNEQFF | TGTGCCAGCAGCCGAATGGGACAGAACAATGAGCAGTTCTTC
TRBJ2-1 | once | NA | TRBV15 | CATSRGTPNEQFF | TGTGCCACCAGCAGAGGAACCCCCAATGAGCAGTTCTTC
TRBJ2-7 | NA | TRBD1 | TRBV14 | CASSHRTGVSYEQYF | TGTGCCAGCAGCCATCGGACAGGGGTGTCCTACGAGCAGTACTTC
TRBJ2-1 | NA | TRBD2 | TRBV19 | CASSIRTSGAEQFF | TGTGCCAGTAGCATTAGGACTAGCGGGGCCGAGCAGTTCTTC
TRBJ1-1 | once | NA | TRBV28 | CASSVDPGVTEAFF | TGTGCCAGCAGTGTCGACCCAGGGGTGACTGAAGCTTTCTTT
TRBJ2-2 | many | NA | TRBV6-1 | CASSVGQRTGELFF | TGTGCCAGCAGTGTGGGACAACGCACCGGGGAGCTGTTTTTT
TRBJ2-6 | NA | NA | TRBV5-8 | CASSLFLSNGANVLTF | TGTGCCAGCAGCTTGTTTCTGTCGAATGGGGCCAACGTCCTGACTTTC
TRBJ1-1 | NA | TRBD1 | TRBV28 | CASSLGTAARGTFF | TGTGCCAGCAGCCTGGGGACAGCCGCCCGTGGGACTTTCTTT
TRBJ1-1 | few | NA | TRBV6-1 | CASRLQSEAFF | TGTGCCAGCAGGTTACAGAGTGAAGCTTTCTTT
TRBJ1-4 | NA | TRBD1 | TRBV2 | CASRGQGQGNEKLFF | TGTGCCAGCAGGGGCCAGGGACAGGGAAATGAAAAACTGTTTTTT
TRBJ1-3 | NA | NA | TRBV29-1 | CSVVSSGNTIYF | TGCAGCGTTGTGAGCTCTGGAAACACCATATATTTT
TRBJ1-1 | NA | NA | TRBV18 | CASSREAASNTEAFF | TGTGCCAGCTCACGGGAGGCAGCTTCTAACACTGAAGCTTTCTTT
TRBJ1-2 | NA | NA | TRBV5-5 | CASSLMGRPDYGYTF | TGTGCCAGCAGCTTGATGGGCAGACCCGACTATGGCTACACCTTC
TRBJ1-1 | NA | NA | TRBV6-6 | CASRDMVGQRNTEAFF | TGTGCCAGCAGGGATATGGTAGGGCAGAGGAACACTGAAGCTTTCTTT
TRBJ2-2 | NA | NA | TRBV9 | CASSVGVGTLNTGELFF | TGTGCCAGCAGCGTAGGAGTCGGCACGTTGAACACCGGGGAGCTGTTTTTT